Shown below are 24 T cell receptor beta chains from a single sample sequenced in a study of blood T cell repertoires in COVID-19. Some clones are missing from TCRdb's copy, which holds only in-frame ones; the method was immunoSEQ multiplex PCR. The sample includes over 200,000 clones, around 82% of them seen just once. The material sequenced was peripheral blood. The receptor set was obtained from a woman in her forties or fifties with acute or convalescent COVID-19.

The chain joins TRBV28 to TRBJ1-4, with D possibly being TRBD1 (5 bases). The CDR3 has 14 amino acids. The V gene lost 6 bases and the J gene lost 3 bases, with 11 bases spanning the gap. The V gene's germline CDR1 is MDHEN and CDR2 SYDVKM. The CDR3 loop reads CASRVRGANEKLFF. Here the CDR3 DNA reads TGTGCCAGCAGGGTACGGGGGGCTAATGAAAAACTGTTTTTT.

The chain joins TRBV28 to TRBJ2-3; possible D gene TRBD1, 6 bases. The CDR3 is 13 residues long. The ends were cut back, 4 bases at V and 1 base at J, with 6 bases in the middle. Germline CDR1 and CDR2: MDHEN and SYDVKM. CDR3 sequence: CASSSGGTDTQYF. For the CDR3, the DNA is TGTGCCAGCAGTTCAGGGGGCACAGATACGCAGTATTTT. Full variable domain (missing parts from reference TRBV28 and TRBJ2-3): DVKVTQSSRYLVKRTGEKVFLECVQDMDHENMFWYRQDPGLGLRLIYFSYDVKMKEKGDIPEGYSVSREKKERFSLILESASTNQTSMYLCASSSGGTDTQYFGPGTRLTVL.

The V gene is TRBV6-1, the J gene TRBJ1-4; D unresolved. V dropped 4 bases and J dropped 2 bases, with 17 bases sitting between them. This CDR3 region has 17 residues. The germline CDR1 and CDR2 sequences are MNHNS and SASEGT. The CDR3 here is CASSVKRPIETNEKLFF. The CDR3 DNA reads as TGTGCCAGCAGTGTTAAGCGACCGATAGAGACTAATGAAAAACTGTTTTTT.

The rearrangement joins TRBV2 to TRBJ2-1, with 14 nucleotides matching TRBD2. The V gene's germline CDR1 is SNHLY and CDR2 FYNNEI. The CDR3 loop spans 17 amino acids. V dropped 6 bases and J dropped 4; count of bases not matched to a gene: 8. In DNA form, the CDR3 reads TGTGCCAGCAGCGCTCGACTAGCGGGAGGGAAGTACAATGAGCAGTTCTTC. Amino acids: CASSARLAGGKYNEQFF.

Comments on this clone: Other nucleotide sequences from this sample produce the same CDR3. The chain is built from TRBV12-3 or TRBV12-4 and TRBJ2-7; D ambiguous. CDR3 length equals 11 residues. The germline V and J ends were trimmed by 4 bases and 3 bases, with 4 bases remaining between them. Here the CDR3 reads CASSSGYEQYF. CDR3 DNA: TGTGCCAGCAGTTCGGGCTACGAGCAGTACTTC.

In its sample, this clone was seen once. CDR3 region: CSASGGRMNTEAFF. The CDR3 nucleotides are TGCAGTGCTAGTGGTGGCAGGATGAACACTGAAGCTTTCTTT. The chain is built from TRBV20-1 and TRBJ1-1; D is unresolved. Germline CDR1 and CDR2: DFQATT and SNEGSKA (reference sequence). This CDR3 contains 14 residues. With 3 bases removed from V and 0 bases from J, the gap between germline ends came to 11 bases.

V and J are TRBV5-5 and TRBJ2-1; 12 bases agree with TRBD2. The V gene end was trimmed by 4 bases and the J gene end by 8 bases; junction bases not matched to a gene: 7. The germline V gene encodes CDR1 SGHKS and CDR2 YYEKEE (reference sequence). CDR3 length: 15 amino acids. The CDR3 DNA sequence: TGTGCCAGCAGCCCCCAGACTAGCGGGAGCGATGAGCAGTTCTTC. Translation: CASSPQTSGSDEQFF. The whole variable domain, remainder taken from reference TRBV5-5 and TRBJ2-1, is DAGVTQSPTHLIKTRGQQVTLRCSPISGHKSVSWYQQVLGQGPQFIFQYYEKEERGRGNFPDRFSARQFPNYSSELNVNALLLGDSALYLCASSPQTSGSDEQFFGPGTRLTVL.

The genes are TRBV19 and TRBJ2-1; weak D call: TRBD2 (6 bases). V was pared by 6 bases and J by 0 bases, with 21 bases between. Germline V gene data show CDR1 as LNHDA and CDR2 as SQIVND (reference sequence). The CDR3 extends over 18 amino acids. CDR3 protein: CASRYASATLSSYNEQFF. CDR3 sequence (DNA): TGTGCCAGTAGGTATGCTAGCGCGACCCTATCCTCCTACAATGAGCAGTTCTTC.

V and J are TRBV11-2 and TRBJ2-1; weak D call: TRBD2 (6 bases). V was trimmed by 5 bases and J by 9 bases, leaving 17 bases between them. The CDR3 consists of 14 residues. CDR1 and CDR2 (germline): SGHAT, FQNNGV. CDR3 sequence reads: CASSHITYSGEQFF. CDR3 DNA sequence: TGTGCCAGCAGCCATATAACCTATAGCGGTGAGCAGTTCTTC.

The CDR3, as DNA: TGTGCCAGCAGCTCCCCGTTGGTAGCGGGAGGCCCCACAGATACGCAGTATTTT. Translating it yields CASSSPLVAGGPTDTQYF. The gene calls are TRBV11-2 and TRBJ2-3, with TRBD2 matching 10 bases. The V gene's germline CDR1 is SGHAT and CDR2 FQNNGV. After removal of 4 bases from V and 2 bases from J, the junction contained 12 bases not matched to a gene. The CDR3 is 18 amino acids.

Here the CDR3 DNA reads TGCGCCAGCAGCCTATCGACTAGCGGGAGGGCCTCGGTTTTTGTC. Its protein is CASSLSTSGRASVFV. The rearrangement links TRBV10-1 to TRBJ2-7; 14 positions match TRBD2. CDR3 length: 15 amino acids. CDR1 and CDR2 (germline): WNHNN, SYGVQD (reference sequence).

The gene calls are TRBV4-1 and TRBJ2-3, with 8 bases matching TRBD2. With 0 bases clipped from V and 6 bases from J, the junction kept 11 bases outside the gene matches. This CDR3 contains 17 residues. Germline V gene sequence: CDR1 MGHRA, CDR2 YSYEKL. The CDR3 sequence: CASSQEELAALRDTQYF. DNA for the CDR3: TGCGCCAGCAGCCAAGAAGAACTAGCGGCACTTCGGGATACGCAGTATTTT.

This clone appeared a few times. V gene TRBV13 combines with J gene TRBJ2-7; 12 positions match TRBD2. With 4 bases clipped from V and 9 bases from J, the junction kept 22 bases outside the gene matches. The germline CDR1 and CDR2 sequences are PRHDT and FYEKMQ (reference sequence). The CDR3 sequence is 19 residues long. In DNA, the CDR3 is TGTGCCAGCAGCTCAACTAGCGGGAGGTCCCCCAGACTGCCCCGTACGCAGTACTTC. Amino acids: CASSSTSGRSPRLPRTQYF.

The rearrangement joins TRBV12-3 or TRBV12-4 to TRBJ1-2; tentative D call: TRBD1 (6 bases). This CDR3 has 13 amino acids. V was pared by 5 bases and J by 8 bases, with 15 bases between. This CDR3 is CASSLQGGSGYTF. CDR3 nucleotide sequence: TGTGCCAGCAGTCTCCAAGGGGGATCCGGCTACACCTTC.

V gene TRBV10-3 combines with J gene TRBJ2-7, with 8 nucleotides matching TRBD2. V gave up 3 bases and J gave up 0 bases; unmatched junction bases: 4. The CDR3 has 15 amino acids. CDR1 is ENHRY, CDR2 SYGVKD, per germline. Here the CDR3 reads CAISDGRGGSYEQYF. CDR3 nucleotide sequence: TGTGCCATCAGTGACGGGAGGGGGGGCTCCTACGAGCAGTACTTC.

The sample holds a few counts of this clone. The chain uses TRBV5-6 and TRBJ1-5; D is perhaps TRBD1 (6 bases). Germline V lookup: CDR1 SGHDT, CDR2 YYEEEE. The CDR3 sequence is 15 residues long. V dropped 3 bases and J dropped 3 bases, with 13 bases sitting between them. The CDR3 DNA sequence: TGTGCCAGCAGCTGGGGGGGGGCATTCAATCAGCCCCAGCATTTT. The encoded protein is CASSWGGAFNQPQHF.

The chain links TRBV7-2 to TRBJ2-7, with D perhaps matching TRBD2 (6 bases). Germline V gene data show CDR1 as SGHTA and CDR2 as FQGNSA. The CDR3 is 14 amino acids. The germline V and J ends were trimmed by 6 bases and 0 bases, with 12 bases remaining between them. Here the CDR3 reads CASRWGETSYEQYF. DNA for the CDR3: TGTGCCAGCAGGTGGGGGGAAACCTCCTACGAGCAGTACTTC.

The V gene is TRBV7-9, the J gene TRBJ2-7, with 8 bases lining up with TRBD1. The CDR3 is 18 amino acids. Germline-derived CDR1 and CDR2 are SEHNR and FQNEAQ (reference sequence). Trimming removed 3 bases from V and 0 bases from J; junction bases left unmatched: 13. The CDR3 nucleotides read TGTGCCAGCAGCTTTCCGGGACAGGCCACTAAAAGCTCCTACGAGCAGTACTTC. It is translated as CASSFPGQATKSSYEQYF.

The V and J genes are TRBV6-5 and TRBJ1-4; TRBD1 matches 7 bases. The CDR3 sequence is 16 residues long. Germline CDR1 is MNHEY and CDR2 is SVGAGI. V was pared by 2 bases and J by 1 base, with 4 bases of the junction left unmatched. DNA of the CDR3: TGTGCCAGCAGTTACGGCAGGGGGATAACTAATGAAAAACTGTTTTTT. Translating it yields CASSYGRGITNEKLFF.

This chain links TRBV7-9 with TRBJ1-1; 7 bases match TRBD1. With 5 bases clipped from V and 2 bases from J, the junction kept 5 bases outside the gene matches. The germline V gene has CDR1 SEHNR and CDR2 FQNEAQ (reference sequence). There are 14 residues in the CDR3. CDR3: CASSPGTENTEAFF. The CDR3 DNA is TGTGCCAGCAGCCCAGGGACAGAAAACACTGAAGCTTTCTTT.

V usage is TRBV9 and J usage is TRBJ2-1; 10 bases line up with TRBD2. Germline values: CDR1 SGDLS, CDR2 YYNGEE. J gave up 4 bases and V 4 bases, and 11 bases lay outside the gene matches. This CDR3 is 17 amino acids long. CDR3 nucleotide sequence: TGTGCCAGCAGCAACGACATAGCGGGAGGCCGATACAATGAGCAGTTCTTC. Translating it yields CASSNDIAGGRYNEQFF.

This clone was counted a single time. The CDR3 region is CASSQGPGLAGGNQETQYF. The CDR3 DNA reads TGTGCCAGCAGCCAAGGGCCGGGACTAGCGGGAGGGAACCAAGAGACCCAGTACTTC. The rearrangement joins TRBV3-1 (or the pseudogene TRBV3-2) to TRBJ2-5, with 16 bases aligning to TRBD2. V shed 1 base, J shed 0 bases, and the junction held 5 bases outside the gene matches. CDR3 length: 19 residues. Germline V gene lookup returns CDR1 LGHDT and CDR2 YNNKEL (reference sequence).

CDR3 nucleotides: TGCGCCAGCAGCCCCGGGACAGGGGGGACCGGGGAGCTGTTTTTT. Protein: CASSPGTGGTGELFF. The chain couples TRBV5-1 to TRBJ2-2, with 11 bases lining up with TRBD1. The CDR3 has 15 amino acids. Germline V gene lookup returns CDR1 SGHRS and CDR2 YFSETQ. J lost 5 bases, V lost 4 bases, and 4 bases had no gene match.

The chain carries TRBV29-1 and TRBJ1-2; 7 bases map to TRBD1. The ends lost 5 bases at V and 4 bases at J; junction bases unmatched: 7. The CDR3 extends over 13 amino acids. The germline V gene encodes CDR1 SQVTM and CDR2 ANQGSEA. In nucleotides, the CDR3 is TGCAGCGTTACAGGGGCAGTCCGCTATGGCTACACCTTC. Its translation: CSVTGAVRYGYTF.